This TCR beta chain is drawn from a study of blood T cell repertoires in COVID-19. Turning to the study itself: Donors in the United States, Italy and Spain gave samples during acute or convalescent COVID-19. PBMCs, B-cell-depleted T cells, or T cells were the source of the cDNA or gDNA that made up the material.

Source study methods: The authors estimated nucleated cell counts from reference gene primer amplification. The assay was immunoSEQ multiplex PCR, and TCRdb's table has in-frame clones only and misses some. D and trimming were read from the DNA, whereas the V and J calls and clone size are those reported in that table. In the table there are about 480,000 clones, roughly 89% of which are singletons. This CDR3 comprises 19 residues. V lost 4 bases, J lost 0 bases, and 15 bases stayed unmatched. This sequence joins TRBV5-3 and TRBJ1-1, with 10 bases lining up with TRBD1. TRBV5-3 is labeled an ORF, and its function is uncertain. The sequence was collected from a woman aged 45-59 years with COVID-19, enrolled during active disease. Material: peripheral blood. The CDR3 DNA is TGTGCCAGAAGCCCCCCTAGGACAGGGGGTTGCACCATGAACACTGAAGCTTTCTTT. It specifies CARSPPRTGGCTMNTEAFF.